The rows below give T cell receptor beta chains drawn from one sample of a study of beta chain features in type 1 diabetes. Method: immunoSEQ multiplex PCR; TCRdb's copy keeps in-frame clones and lacks some. The sample holds 130,000 or so clones, over 15% seen once. The sequenced sample was central memory CD4+ T cells from blood. Receptors were obtained from a man aged 25-45 years with type 1 diabetes. The CDR3 runs from the conserved cysteine through the conserved F or W. D genes are given only for firm matches. Part of the rows lack a size; the others show once, few, many or a class for expanded clones.

>TRBJ2-7|.|.|TRBV15
TGTGCCACCAGCAGAGTGGGGGTGTACGAGCAGTACTTC
CATSRVGVYEQYF
>TRBJ2-1|.|.|TRBV2
TGTGCCAGCAGTGAAGGCAGGCTTTTGCAGTTCTTC
CASSEGRLLQFF
>TRBJ2-3|few|TRBD2|TRBV7-2
TGTGCCAGCAGCATAGCGGGGCTTACCAGCACAGATACGCAGTATTTT
CASSIAGLTSTDTQYF
>TRBJ2-3|.|.|TRBV5-1
TGCGCCAGCAGCTTGGAGTCTGCAGATACGCAGTATTTT
CASSLESADTQYF
>TRBJ2-1|.|.|TRBV2
TGTGCCAGCAGTGAAATGGACAATGAGCAGTTCTTC
CASSEMDNEQFF
>TRBJ2-5|.|.|TRBV9
TGTGCCAGCAGCGTACTCCTGGACGCGGCCCAAGAGACCCAGTACTTC
CASSVLLDAAQETQYF
>TRBJ2-3|few|.|TRBV5-1
TGCGCCAGCAGCTTGGTATTTAAGAACGGCACAGATACGCAGTATTTT
CASSLVFKNGTDTQYF
>TRBJ2-7|few|.|TRBV6-5
TGTGCCAGCAGTTATTTCGGGACGGACGATTCTTCCAGGTACTTC
CASSYFGTDDSSRYF
>TRBJ2-7|.|.|TRBV5-1
TGCGCCAGCAGCCGTCAAAGTCCAGGGATCGACGAGCAGTACTTC
CASSRQSPGIDEQYF
>TRBJ1-2|few|TRBD1|TRBV7-8
TGTGCCAGCAGCGGGACAGTGGGTGGCTACACCTTC
CASSGTVGGYTF
>TRBJ1-5|.|.|TRBV15
TGTGCCACCAGCATCAGGACCGCCAATCAGCCCCAGCATTTT
CATSIRTANQPQHF
>TRBJ1-5|.|.|TRBV23-1
TGCGCCAGCAGTCAAAGGACAGAGCATCAGCCCCAGCATTTT
CASSQRTEHQPQHF
>TRBJ1-1|.|TRBD1|TRBV7-2
TGTGCCAGCAGCTTAGGAGGGACAGGGGGTATGAACACTGAAGCTTTCTTT
CASSLGGTGGMNTEAFF
>TRBJ1-2|.|.|TRBV6-5
TGTGCCAGCAGCACGGCAGCTAACTATGGCTACACCTTC
CASSTAANYGYTF
>TRBJ1-1|few|.|TRBV10-2
TGCGCCAGCAGTTTGGACAAAACTGAAGCTTTCTTT
CASSLDKTEAFF
>TRBJ2-7|.|.|TRBV5-8
TGTGCCAGCAGCCGGACCCCGGGTGAGCAGTACTTC
CASSRTPGEQYF
>TRBJ1-1|.|.|TRBV9
TGTGCCAGCAGCGTGGGGACCATGAACACTGAAGCTTTCTTT
CASSVGTMNTEAFF
>TRBJ2-3|few|TRBD2|TRBV2
TGTGCCAGCAGTGAAGCGGGACTACCCACAGATACGCAGTATTTT
CASSEAGLPTDTQYF
>TRBJ2-2|.|.|TRBV7-2
TGTGCCAGCACCTCCATGGGACAGAACACCGGGGAGCTGTTTTTT
CASTSMGQNTGELFF
>TRBJ1-6|few|TRBD1|TRBV27
TGTGCCAGCAGTTTATCGGGGACAGGAGGGAATTCACCCCTCCACTTT
CASSLSGTGGNSPLHF
>TRBJ2-7|.|.|TRBV15
TGTGCCACCAGCAGAGGAGACAGCGTTTACGAGCAGTACTTC
CATSRGDSVYEQYF
>TRBJ1-4|.|.|TRBV18
TGTGCCAGCTCACTCGGGACCTTTAATGAAAAACTGTTTTTT
CASSLGTFNEKLFF
>TRBJ1-1|.|TRBD1|TRBV11-2
TGTGCCAGCAGCCACCATGACAGGGCTGAAGCTTTCTTT
CASSHHDRAEAFF
>TRBJ1-5|few|.|TRBV10-3
TGTGCCATCAGTGGAGGCGGGGCGGCGGGGCAGCCCCAGCATTTT
CAISGGGAAGQPQHF
>TRBJ1-6|.|.|TRBV6-6
TGTGCCAGCAGTAACCAAATGGGGGCCCTCCACTTT
CASSNQMGALHF
>TRBJ2-5|.|.|TRBV25-1
TGTGCCAGCAGTGAGGGGAGGCCGGAGGAGACCCAGTACTTC
CASSEGRPEETQYF
>TRBJ1-2|.|TRBD1|TRBV6-5
TGTGCCAGCAGTTTCGGATGGGACAGGGGTGGCTACACCTTC
CASSFGWDRGGYTF
>TRBJ1-5|.|.|TRBV2
TGTGCCAGCAGTGAGTCCAGAAATCAGCCCCAGCATTTT
CASSESRNQPQHF
>TRBJ1-3|few|.|TRBV2
TGTGCCAGCAGTGAAGGGAACCAAAACACCATATATTTT
CASSEGNQNTIYF
>TRBJ2-1|.|.|TRBV6-5
TGTGCCAGCAGTTTCAGGAGCTACAATGAGCAGTTCTTC
CASSFRSYNEQFF
>TRBJ2-1|few|.|TRBV14
TGTGCCAGCAGCCAAGTTTTAGAGCACCATGAGCAGTTCTTC
CASSQVLEHHEQFF
>TRBJ1-2|few|TRBD1|TRBV6-6
TGTGCCAGCAGTTACGGGACAGTGGCCGGTGGCTACACCTTC
CASSYGTVAGGYTF
>TRBJ2-2|many|.|TRBV13
TGTGCCAGCAGTCTACCACCTGCCACCGGGGAGCTGTTTTTT
CASSLPPATGELFF
>TRBJ1-5|many|.|TRBV29-1
TGCAGCGCCGGGTTAGGGGGAAATCAGCCCCAGCATTTT
CSAGLGGNQPQHF
>TRBJ2-2|.|.|TRBV7-2
TGTGCCAGCAGCCCCCCAGGAGGGGCTAGCACCGGGGAGCTGTTTTTT
CASSPPGGASTGELFF
>TRBJ1-2|few|.|TRBV5-6
TGTGCCAGCAGCACGGGACGGCTTCTAGGAGGCTACACCTTC
CASSTGRLLGGYTF
>TRBJ1-1|few|.|TRBV9
TGTGCCAGCAGCGTAGGGGTTCGGGAAGTGAACACTGAAGCTTTCTTT
CASSVGVREVNTEAFF
>TRBJ2-6|.|.|TRBV5-6
TGTGCCAGCAGCTTTTCTGGGGCCAACGTCCTGACTTTC
CASSFSGANVLTF
>TRBJ1-2|few|.|TRBV4-3
TGCGCCAGCAGCCAAGAAGCCGCTGCTAACTATGGCTACACCTTC
CASSQEAAANYGYTF
>TRBJ2-1|.|.|TRBV27
TGTGCCAGCAGCCAGGGATACAATGAGCAGTTCTTC
CASSQGYNEQFF